The 29 T cell receptor beta chains reported below all come from one sample, sequenced in a study of OX40 agonist ivuxolimab in advanced cancers. Measured with immunoSEQ multiplex PCR; TCRdb has only the in-frame clones, and not every one. The sample carries over 20,000 clones, around four fifths recorded once. The sample here was CD4+ or CD8+ T cells sorted from blood, taken in a trial of the OX40 agonist ivuxolimab. These receptors all come from an adult with an advanced solid tumor such as melanoma, head and neck, liver or kidney cancer.

The chain uses TRBV5-1 and TRBJ2-3; 7 bases match TRBD1. The CDR3 extends over 14 amino acids. The trim removed 6 bases at V and 0 bases at J, leaving 4 bases unmatched. Germline assignment: CDR1 SGHRS and CDR2 YFSETQ. CDR3 nucleotide sequence: TGCGCCAGCAAAGGGACAGCTAGCACAGATACGCAGTATTTT. This gives the protein CASKGTASTDTQYF. The full variable domain, rest sourced from reference TRBV5-1 and TRBJ2-3, is KAGVTQTPRYLIKTRGQQVTLSCSPISGHRSVSWYQQTPGQGLQFLFEYFSETQRNKGNFPGRFSGRQFSNSRSEMNVSTLELGDSALYLCASKGTASTDTQYFGPGTRLTVL.

The chain uses TRBV27 and TRBJ1-6; unclear D gene. Trimming shortened V by 2 bases and J by 3 bases, and 8 bases separated the two germline ends. Germline CDR1 and CDR2: MNHEY and SMNVEV (reference sequence). CDR3 length: 15 residues. CDR3 sequence: CASSLTAVYNSPLHF. The DNA for the CDR3 is TGTGCCAGCAGTTTAACGGCAGTCTATAATTCACCCCTCCACTTT.

This sequence joins TRBV7-9 and TRBJ2-7; D is possibly TRBD2 (7 bases). The CDR3 has 15 residues. The V gene lost 1 base and the J gene lost 2 bases, with 12 bases spanning the gap. Germline V lookup: CDR1 SEHNR, CDR2 FQNEAQ (reference sequence). The CDR3 loop is CASSLGGGRTYEQYF. CDR3 nucleotides: TGTGCCAGCAGCTTAGGGGGGGGCCGGACCTACGAGCAGTACTTC.

V and J are TRBV7-6 and TRBJ1-1; tentatively, D is TRBD1 (5 bases). The length of the CDR3 is 17 residues. Germline assignment: CDR1 SGHVS and CDR2 FNYEAQ. The germline V and J ends were trimmed by 5 bases and 1 base, with 20 bases remaining between them. CDR3 DNA: TGTGCCAGCAGCCCGCTAGACAGTCCCCGTGGGAACACTGAAGCTTTCTTT. Translation: CASSPLDSPRGNTEAFF.

The V gene is TRBV7-9, the J gene TRBJ2-3; 14 nucleotides match TRBD2. The CDR3 extends over 18 amino acids. The V gene end was trimmed by 2 bases and the J gene end by 3 bases; junction bases not matched to a gene: 7. CDR1 SEHNR and CDR2 FQNEAQ come from the germline V gene (reference sequence). The CDR3 DNA sequence: TGTGCCAGCAGCTTATTGAGTGGACTAGCGGGAGGTACAGATACGCAGTATTTT. Its translation is CASSLLSGLAGGTDTQYF.

The chain uses TRBV5-1 and TRBJ2-7, with D unresolved. V was cut by 0 bases and J by 7 bases, with 14 bases left in between. This CDR3 spans 14 amino acids. CDR1 and CDR2 (germline): SGHRS, YFSETQ. This chain's CDR3 is CASSLVGSVVEQYF. CDR3 nucleotide sequence: TGCGCCAGCAGCTTGGTGGGGTCCGTGGTTGAGCAGTACTTC.

V usage is TRBV9 and J usage is TRBJ2-6; TRBD1 agrees at 7 bases. Per germline, CDR1 SGDLS and CDR2 YYNGEE. This CDR3 comprises 17 residues. V dropped 3 bases and J dropped 0; count of bases not matched to a gene: 6. In DNA form, the CDR3 reads TGTGCCAGCAGCGCCACAGGGGTCGCCTCTGGGGCCAACGTCCTGACTTTC. Translation: CASSATGVASGANVLTF.

This clone was found a few times. The rearrangement uses TRBV7-8 and TRBJ2-7; 8 bases fit TRBD1. Germline V gene data show CDR1 as SGHVS and CDR2 as FQNEAQ. The length of the CDR3 is 16 residues. The V gene end was trimmed by 5 bases and the J gene end by 0 bases; junction bases not matched to a gene: 9. CDR3 nucleotide sequence: TGTGCCAGCAGCAAACCGGGACAGGATATCTCCTACGAGCAGTACTTC. This encodes CASSKPGQDISYEQYF. Supplemented by reference TRBV7-8 and TRBJ2-7, the full variable domain reads GAGVSQSPRYKVAKRGQDVALRCDPISGHVSLFWYQQALGQGPEFLTYFQNEAQLDKSGLPSDRFFAERPEGSVSTLKIQRTQQEDSAVYLCASSKPGQDISYEQYFGPGTRLTVT.

The rearrangement uses TRBV9 and TRBJ2-2; 7 bases match TRBD2. Germline assignment: CDR1 SGDLS and CDR2 YYNGEE. There are 16 residues in the CDR3. V lost 0 bases to trimming and J lost 7 bases; unmatched junction nucleotides: 9. This chain's CDR3 is CASSVGPGGNFGELFF. The DNA for the CDR3 is TGTGCCAGCAGCGTAGGCCCGGGGGGTAATTTCGGGGAGCTGTTTTTT.

The genes are TRBV4-3 and TRBJ2-5, with D hard to call. The end of the DNA aligns better with TRBJ2-7, so the J call may be wrong. CDR3 length equals 16 residues. From germline, CDR1 is LGHNA and CDR2 YSLEER. The CDR3 region has the DNA TGCGCCAGCAGCCAAGACCCCCCGGGCAGCTCCTACGAGCAGTACTTC. Its protein is CASSQDPPGSSYEQYF.

This clone has a single count. The CDR3 DNA sequence: TGTGCCAGCAGCTTAGCGCTAACACAGGGGCTGAACACTGAAGCTTTCTTT. This translates into CASSLALTQGLNTEAFF. The chain uses TRBV7-2 and TRBJ1-1, with TRBD1 identical over 7 bases. The ends lost 0 bases at V and 0 bases at J; junction bases unmatched: 7. Germline CDR1 and CDR2: SGHTA and FQGNSA. The CDR3 spans 17 residues.

Concerning this clone: Other DNA sequences from this sample encode an identical CDR3 as well. The chain employs TRBV7-7 and TRBJ2-4; TRBD1 matches at 9 bases. The trim removed 5 bases at V and 0 bases at J, leaving 17 bases unmatched. CDR1 SSHAT and CDR2 FNYEAQ come from the germline V gene (reference sequence). The CDR3 is 20 amino acids. The chain's CDR3 is CASSDTTGGDWLLAKNIQYF. CDR3 nucleotide sequence: TGTGCCAGCAGCGACACAACAGGGGGCGATTGGTTATTAGCCAAAAACATTCAGTACTTC.

This chain connects TRBV10-1 to TRBJ2-3; 7 nucleotides match TRBD1. The V segment lost 6 bases and the J segment 6 bases; nucleotides outside the gene matches: 0. CDR1 WNHNN and CDR2 SYGVQD come from the germline V gene (reference sequence). The CDR3 covers 11 residues. The CDR3 DNA reads as TGCGCCAGCAGGACAGGGGATACGCAGTATTTT. It translates to CASRTGDTQYF.

The chain carries TRBV5-1 and TRBJ1-5, with unresolved D. Looked up from germline, CDR1 is SGHRS and CDR2 is YFSETQ. Deletions cut 0 bases from V and 7 bases from J, with 14 bases between. This CDR3 has 15 residues. The CDR3 DNA is TGCGCCAGCAGCTTGGTCGGAGGGTTCTGGCAGCCCCAGCATTTT. It is translated as CASSLVGGFWQPQHF.

The rearrangement joins TRBV6-4 to TRBJ2-1, with 8 nucleotides matching TRBD2. Germline-derived CDR1 and CDR2 are MRHNA and SNTAGT. Trimming took 2 bases from V and 3 from J; bases not matched to a gene: 3. The CDR3 is 15 amino acids. The CDR3 reads CASSDMAGGYNEQFF. DNA of the CDR3: TGTGCCAGCAGTGACATGGCGGGGGGCTACAATGAGCAGTTCTTC.

This clone was detected a few times. The chain couples TRBV5-5 to TRBJ1-2, with a possible D match to TRBD1 (6 bases). Germline CDR1 and CDR2: SGHKS and YYEKEE (reference sequence). The V end was cut by 6 bases, the J end by 5 bases, with 11 bases between. This CDR3 is built from 12 residues. CDR3 coding DNA: TGTGCCAGCACTAAGACAGGTTATGGCTACACCTTC. Its protein is CASTKTGYGYTF.

The chain joins TRBV19 to TRBJ2-2; D ambiguous. This CDR3 has 12 residues. Trimming left V 1 base short and J 7 bases short, with 4 bases between. The V gene's germline CDR1 is LNHDA and CDR2 SQIVND (reference sequence). This CDR3 is CASSIGVGELFF. The CDR3 DNA follows: TGTGCCAGTAGTATAGGGGTCGGGGAGCTGTTTTTT.

J is TRBJ2-1 and V is TRBV9, with 7 bases matching TRBD1. Looked up from germline, CDR1 is SGDLS and CDR2 is YYNGEE. J gave up 6 bases and V 3 bases, and 12 bases lay outside the gene matches. CDR3 length: 16 residues. The CDR3 reads CASSAPLGTASNEQFF. The CDR3 DNA reads as TGTGCCAGCAGCGCGCCCCTCGGGACAGCCAGCAATGAGCAGTTCTTC.

As regards this clone: A junction end diverges from the germline sequence, so it may reflect a read error. The J gene is TRBJ2-1, the V gene TRBV6-1, with D maybe TRBD2 (6 bases). The germline gives CDR1 MNHNS, CDR2 SASEGT. The CDR3 is 11 residues long. The CDR3 nucleotides are TGTGCCAGCCGCCTGGGGACTGAGGAGTTCTTC. Its translation is CASRLGTEEFF.

V and J are TRBV7-9 and TRBJ1-2; D is unresolved. Trimming cost V 5 bases and J 3 bases, with 13 bases left between them. In germline, CDR1 is SEHNR, CDR2 FQNEAQ (reference sequence). This CDR3 has 14 amino acids. Here the CDR3 DNA reads TGTGCCAGCAGCCGCCAGACAATGGACTATGGCTACACCTTC. It codes for CASSRQTMDYGYTF.

The chain has TRBV28 and TRBJ2-1; 15 nucleotides agree with TRBD2. The V and J ends lost 5 bases and 2 bases, in that order; junction bases with no gene match: 4. This CDR3 comprises 17 residues. Germline assignment: CDR1 MDHEN and CDR2 SYDVKM. In DNA form, the CDR3 reads TGTGCCAGCAGTCTCGGACTAGCGGGAGGGCCCTACAATGAGCAGTTCTTC. Its protein is CASSLGLAGGPYNEQFF. Based on the CDR3 plus reference TRBV28 and TRBJ2-1, the full variable domain is DVKVTQSSRYLVKRTGEKVFLECVQDMDHENMFWYRQDPGLGLRLIYFSYDVKMKEKGDIPEGYSVSREKKERFSLILESASTNQTSMYLCASSLGLAGGPYNEQFFGPGTRLTVL.

The rearrangement links TRBV6-6 to TRBJ2-7, with a weak D call TRBD2 (5 bases). The CDR3 covers 14 residues. The germline V and J ends were trimmed by 5 bases and 3 bases, with 14 bases remaining between them. CDR1 and CDR2 from the germline V gene are MNHNY and SVGAGI (reference sequence). The CDR3 protein is CASSIGLADYEQYF. Here the CDR3 DNA reads TGTGCCAGCAGTATCGGACTGGCGGACTACGAGCAGTACTTC.

In its sample, this clone was seen once. The chain employs TRBV6-5 and TRBJ1-5; possible D gene TRBD1, 5 bases. This CDR3 has 15 amino acids. V was cut by 5 bases and J by 0 bases, with 11 bases left in between. From germline, CDR1 is MNHEY and CDR2 SVGAGI. The CDR3 DNA reads TGTGCCAGCAGTCAATGGGACGGTAGCAATCAGCCCCAGCATTTT. It translates to CASSQWDGSNQPQHF.

V usage is TRBV7-8 and J usage is TRBJ2-2; 13 bases agree with TRBD2. CDR3 length: 16 residues. V was pared by 1 base and J by 6 bases, with 2 bases of the junction left unmatched. Germline assignment: CDR1 SGHVS and CDR2 FQNEAQ. This CDR3 is CASSLGTSGSAGELFF. The CDR3 bases are TGTGCCAGCAGCTTAGGGACTAGCGGGAGTGCCGGGGAGCTGTTTTTT.

In this sample, this clone turned up once. V and J are TRBV29-1 and TRBJ2-5, with no clear D. V lost 7 bases to trimming and J lost 5 bases, with 8 bases between them. In germline, CDR1 is SQVTM, CDR2 ANQGSEA. This CDR3 has 10 amino acids. CDR3 protein: CSGLSETQYF. Written as DNA, the CDR3 is TGCAGCGGGTTGTCTGAGACCCAGTACTTC. The full variable domain, with the rest looked up from reference TRBV29-1 and TRBJ2-5, is SAVISQKPSRDICQRGTSLTIQCQVDSQVTMMFWYRQQPGQSLTLIATANQGSEATYESGFVIDKFPISRPNLTFSTLTVSNMSPEDSSIYLCSGLSETQYFGPGTRLLVL.

This clone was picked up a small number of times. The V call is TRBV7-9, the J call TRBJ1-2, with D unclear. V lost 0 bases to trimming and J lost 5 bases, with 4 bases between them. The CDR3 length is 12 residues. Germline assignment: CDR1 SEHNR and CDR2 FQNEAQ (reference sequence). The CDR3 nucleotides are TGTGCCAGCAGCTTAGCAGGGTATGGCTACACCTTC. Protein: CASSLAGYGYTF.

In DNA, the CDR3 is TGTGCCAGCAGCTTGGGGACTAAAGAGACCCAGTACTTC. This gives the protein CASSLGTKETQYF. The chain has TRBV5-4 and TRBJ2-5, with D possibly TRBD2 on 6 matching bases. Germline loops: CDR1 SGHNT, CDR2 YYREEE (reference sequence). The V end lost 0 bases, the J end lost 3 bases, and 6 bases lay between the germline ends. The CDR3 runs 13 residues. Full variable domain (missing parts from reference TRBV5-4 and TRBJ2-5): ETGVTQSPTHLIKTRGQQVTLRCSSQSGHNTVSWYQQALGQGPQFIFQYYREEENGRGNFPPRFSGLQFPNYSSELNVNALELDDSALYLCASSLGTKETQYFGPGTRLLVL.

The rearrangement joins TRBV14 to TRBJ2-1; D remains unclear. V dropped 0 bases and J dropped 7 bases, with 10 bases sitting between them. Germline V gene sequence: CDR1 SGHDN, CDR2 FVKESK. The CDR3 runs to 14 residues. The CDR3 spells CASSQDTNANEQFF. Written as DNA, the CDR3 is TGTGCCAGCAGCCAAGACACCAACGCGAATGAGCAGTTCTTC. The full variable domain, completed using reference TRBV14 and TRBJ2-1, is EAGVTQFPSHSVIEKGQTVTLRCDPISGHDNLYWYRRVMGKEIKFLLHFVKESKQDESGMPNNRFLAERTGGTYSTLKVQPAELEDSGVYFCASSQDTNANEQFFGPGTRLTVL.

The V gene is TRBV15, the J gene TRBJ2-7; D is undetermined. The V gene lost 0 bases and the J gene lost 4 bases, with 13 bases spanning the gap. The CDR3 is 15 amino acids. CDR1 and CDR2 (germline): LNHNV, YYDKDF (reference sequence). The CDR3 loop is CATSRDRGTGYEQYF. The DNA for the CDR3 is TGTGCCACCAGCAGAGATCGAGGTACCGGGTACGAGCAGTACTTC. The full variable domain, rest sourced from reference TRBV15 and TRBJ2-7, is DAMVIQNPRYQVTQFGKPVTLSCSQTLNHNVMYWYQQKSSQAPKLLFHYYDKDFNNEADTPDNFQSRRPNTSFCFLDIRSPGLGDTAMYLCATSRDRGTGYEQYFGPGTRLTVT.